The 31 T cell receptor beta chains below were found in one sample sequenced in a study of graft-versus-host responses after intestinal transplantation. No antigen has been identified for these receptors. This table comes from immunoSEQ multiplex PCR, and its TCRdb copy is limited to in-frame clones, with some not included. This table holds 130,000 or so clones, over 90% found once. Here the sequenced sample was unstimulated CD4+ T cells sorted from spleen or lymph node cells, taken before intestinal transplant. Receptor source: a human donor who received an intestinal transplant.

The CDR3 DNA sequence: TGCGCCAGCAGCAAAGGGCGCCTCTCTGGGGCCAACGTCCTGACTTTC. Translation gives CASSKGRLSGANVLTF. The V gene is TRBV4-3, the J gene TRBJ2-6; D gene unclear. V was pared by 5 bases and J by 0 bases, with 11 bases between. Germline CDR1 reads LGHNA; CDR2 reads YSLEER. The CDR3 is 16 residues long.

The chain combines TRBV4-1 with TRBJ2-1; either TRBD1 or TRBD2 may fit D (5 bases each). This CDR3 spans 16 amino acids. Germline loops: CDR1 MGHRA, CDR2 YSYEKL. The V gene lost 0 bases and the J gene lost 5 bases, with 14 bases spanning the gap. The CDR3 nucleotides are TGCGCCAGCAGCCAAGATTGGGGGATGGCGAACAATGAGCAGTTCTTC. This sequence encodes CASSQDWGMANNEQFF.

The rearrangement links TRBV5-1 to TRBJ2-3, with 8 bases fitting TRBD2. Germline values: CDR1 SGHRS, CDR2 YFSETQ. CDR3 size: 14 residues. The J segment lost 3 bases and the V segment lost 9 bases, leaving 9 bases of the junction unmatched. The CDR3 loop reads CATTAGVGTDTQYF. Written as DNA, the CDR3 is TGCGCCACCACAGCGGGAGTTGGTACAGATACGCAGTATTTT.

The chain couples TRBV19 to TRBJ1-1; D gene unclear. Trimming left V 5 bases short and J 2 bases short, with 12 bases between. This CDR3 region has 14 residues. Germline CDR1 LNHDA, CDR2 SQIVND (reference sequence). For the CDR3, the DNA is TGTGCCAGTAGTCTCGACCGGGCTAACACTGAAGCTTTCTTT. Its protein product is CASSLDRANTEAFF.

The rearrangement uses TRBV25-1 and TRBJ2-7, with 7 bases identical to TRBD2. The CDR3 covers 14 residues. Trimming cost V 5 bases and J 1 base; bases outside gene matches: 5. CDR1 and CDR2 (germline): MGHDK, SYGVNS. CDR3: CASSQAGVSYEQYF. DNA for the CDR3: TGTGCCAGCAGTCAGGCGGGAGTTTCCTACGAGCAGTACTTC.

The rearrangement uses TRBV11-1 and TRBJ2-1; TRBD2 matches at 12 bases. Germline loops: CDR1 SGHAT, CDR2 FQDESV (reference sequence). V gave up 5 bases and J gave up 3 bases; unmatched junction bases: 11. The CDR3 has 18 amino acids. In nucleotides, the CDR3 is TGTGCCAGCAGCCCCTACCGGGGACTAGCGGGCTTCTACAATGAGCAGTTCTTC. Translated, it gives CASSPYRGLAGFYNEQFF.

The chain has TRBV28 and TRBJ1-2; D uncertain. V was cut by 10 bases and J by 4 bases, with 13 bases left in between. Looked up from germline, CDR1 is MDHEN and CDR2 is SYDVKM. The CDR3 spans 12 residues. CDR3 residues: CATDRRVYGYTF. The CDR3 coding sequence is TGTGCCACCGATCGAAGGGTCTATGGCTACACCTTC.

To note about this clone: At the DNA level, this CDR3 is encoded by other sequences in the same sample as well. The V call is TRBV28, the J call TRBJ2-5, with a weak D call TRBD2 (5 bases). Germline loops: CDR1 MDHEN, CDR2 SYDVKM. This CDR3 has 14 residues. The germline V and J ends were trimmed by 2 bases and 5 bases, with 12 bases remaining between them. The DNA for the CDR3 is TGTGCCAGCAGTTTAGGAGGAGGCTGGGAGACCCAGTACTTC. It encodes CASSLGGGWETQYF.

CDR3 DNA: TGCGCCAGCAGCTCAGACCGGACAGGGTTGGGCACCGGGGAGCTGTTTTTT. It yields the protein CASSSDRTGLGTGELFF. V gene TRBV5-1 combines with J gene TRBJ2-2; TRBD1 aligns across 8 bases. In germline, CDR1 is SGHRS, CDR2 YFSETQ. The V and J ends lost 3 bases and 4 bases, in that order; junction bases with no gene match: 11. The CDR3 runs to 17 residues.

J is TRBJ2-7 and V is TRBV6-5; 9 bases are a match to TRBD2. The CDR3 consists of 14 residues. Trimming took 3 bases from V and 7 from J; bases not matched to a gene: 7. Germline values: CDR1 MNHEY, CDR2 SVGAGI. DNA for the CDR3: TGTGCCAGCAGTTATCGCGGGGGGGTTGGAGAGCAGTACTTC. Translated: CASSYRGGVGEQYF.

The chain is built from TRBV11-2 and TRBJ2-6; the match to TRBD2 covers 7 bases. Germline-derived CDR1 and CDR2 are SGHAT and FQNNGV. The length of the CDR3 is 19 residues. Trimming took 3 bases from V and 0 from J; bases not matched to a gene: 11. The CDR3 loop reads CASSFPLAARYSGANVLTF. CDR3 nucleotide sequence: TGTGCCAGCAGCTTCCCCCTAGCGGCTCGGTACTCTGGGGCCAACGTCCTGACTTTC.

This chain connects TRBV5-4 to TRBJ2-5; 7 positions agree with TRBD2. Germline assignment: CDR1 SGHNT and CDR2 YYREEE (reference sequence). V shed 0 bases and J 4 bases; nucleotides not matched to a gene: 0. The CDR3 has 13 residues. The CDR3 sequence is CASSLVAGETQYF. The CDR3 nucleotides read TGTGCCAGCAGCTTGGTAGCGGGAGAGACCCAGTACTTC.

The chain is built from TRBV9 and TRBJ2-7; D gene unclear. With 3 bases removed from V and 2 bases from J, the gap between germline ends came to 12 bases. Germline CDR1 SGDLS, CDR2 YYNGEE. This CDR3 has 14 amino acids. DNA of the CDR3: TGTGCCAGCAGCGCCCAAACACAAACCTACGAGCAGTACTTC. Its protein product is CASSAQTQTYEQYF.

The chain combines TRBV10-3 with TRBJ2-7, with D perhaps TRBD1 (5 bases). This CDR3 has 14 amino acids. The V and J ends lost 2 bases and 2 bases respectively, with 10 bases between them. Germline assignment: CDR1 ENHRY and CDR2 SYGVKD. In DNA form, the CDR3 reads TGTGCCATCAGTGAGAGGGGATTCACCTACGAGCAGTACTTC. This gives the protein CAISERGFTYEQYF.

The J gene is TRBJ2-3, the V gene TRBV28; 14 bases fit TRBD2. Germline CDR1 reads MDHEN; CDR2 reads SYDVKM. The CDR3 loop spans 16 amino acids. V shed 5 bases and J 11 bases; nucleotides not matched to a gene: 12. The CDR3 region is CASSTPGLAGVGVQYF. In DNA form, the CDR3 reads TGTGCCAGCAGTACCCCGGGACTAGCGGGAGTGGGGGTGCAGTATTTT.

The V gene is TRBV18, the J gene TRBJ1-1, with a tentative D call TRBD1 (6 bases). V was trimmed by 1 base and J by 5 bases, leaving 8 bases between them. In germline, CDR1 is KGHSH, CDR2 LQKENI. CDR3 length equals 13 residues. The CDR3 spells CASSPLQGTEAFF. In DNA, the CDR3 is TGTGCCAGCTCACCACTGCAGGGGACTGAAGCTTTCTTT.

The chain employs TRBV19 and TRBJ1-5, with 8 nucleotides matching TRBD1. V lost 4 bases to trimming and J lost 2 bases; unmatched junction nucleotides: 10. The germline CDR1 and CDR2 sequences are LNHDA and SQIVND (reference sequence). This CDR3 has 17 amino acids. For the CDR3, the DNA is TGTGCCAGTAGTAGTGGCAGGGGGCGCGTCGGCAATCAGCCCCAGCATTTT. It codes for CASSSGRGRVGNQPQHF.

The genes are TRBV11-2 and TRBJ1-1; no clear D gene. Trimming took 1 base from V and 2 from J, leaving 11 bases between them. The germline gives CDR1 SGHAT, CDR2 FQNNGV. The CDR3 length is 15 residues. This CDR3 reads CASSLGAAVNTEAFF. The CDR3 coding sequence is TGTGCCAGCAGCTTAGGAGCAGCTGTCAACACTGAAGCTTTCTTT.

This clone occurred once. The chain is built from TRBV28 and TRBJ2-3; possibly TRBD2 for D (5 bases). This CDR3 has 13 amino acids. CDR1 is MDHEN and CDR2 is SYDVKM in the germline V gene. Trimming shortened V by 5 bases and J by 8 bases, and 14 bases separated the two germline ends. DNA of the CDR3: TGTGCCAGCAGTCTAACTGTAGAGGGTACGCAGTATTTT. Encoded protein: CASSLTVEGTQYF. The full variable domain, with the rest looked up from reference TRBV28 and TRBJ2-3, is DVKVTQSSRYLVKRTGEKVFLECVQDMDHENMFWYRQDPGLGLRLIYFSYDVKMKEKGDIPEGYSVSREKKERFSLILESASTNQTSMYLCASSLTVEGTQYFGPGTRLTVL.

V and J are TRBV28 and TRBJ1-2, with D possibly TRBD1 on 5 matching bases. The ends were cut back, 1 base at V and 8 bases at J, with 35 bases in the middle. The CDR3 runs 21 residues. Germline assignment: CDR1 MDHEN and CDR2 SYDVKM. In nucleotides, the CDR3 is TGTGCCAGCAGTTTATCTCAGGGAGACCTAATTTTGAAGGATATGGTAGGGGGCTACACCTTC. This codes for CASSLSQGDLILKDMVGGYTF.

The rearrangement uses TRBV19 and TRBJ1-3; D not resolved. Germline CDR1 is LNHDA and CDR2 is SQIVND (reference sequence). V lost 3 bases and J lost 4, with 7 bases in between. CDR3 length: 13 residues. CDR3 amino acids: CASSMRIGNTIYF. CDR3 bases: TGTGCCAGTAGTATGAGGATCGGAAACACCATATATTTT.

The chain links TRBV19 to TRBJ1-1, with no clear D. This CDR3 contains 15 residues. V lost 5 bases and J 1 base, leaving 14 bases between the germline ends. Germline V gives CDR1 LNHDA, CDR2 SQIVND (reference sequence). Here the CDR3 DNA reads TGTGCCAGTAGTTCCCAGGACCGGGGGAACACTGAAGCTTTCTTT. It specifies CASSSQDRGNTEAFF.

This rearrangement joins TRBV7-3 to TRBJ2-2; TRBD2 is a possible D gene (5 bases). Germline CDR1 and CDR2: SGHTA and FQGTGA. The CDR3 spans 14 residues. The germline V and J ends were trimmed by 2 bases and 3 bases, with 7 bases remaining between them. The CDR3 DNA follows: TGTGCCAGCAGCTTACTAGCTTACACCGGGGAGCTGTTTTTT. Translating it yields CASSLLAYTGELFF.

V is TRBV19 and J is TRBJ2-3, with no clear D. V was trimmed by 3 bases and J by 4 bases, leaving 17 bases between them. Germline V CDR1 and CDR2: LNHDA, SQIVND (reference sequence). The CDR3 spans 16 residues. CDR3: CASSIFSPTIADTQYF. The CDR3 region has the DNA TGTGCCAGTAGTATTTTCAGCCCCACGATTGCAGATACGCAGTATTTT.

The V gene is TRBV9, the J gene TRBJ2-7, with D possibly TRBD1 on 6 matching bases. Germline CDR1 and CDR2: SGDLS and YYNGEE. Deletions cut 0 bases from V and 0 bases from J, with 10 bases between. The CDR3 spans 15 residues. CDR3 sequence reads: CASSVEGDPSYEQYF. The CDR3 region has the DNA TGTGCCAGCAGCGTAGAGGGGGATCCCTCCTACGAGCAGTACTTC.

The chain recombines TRBV5-6 with TRBJ1-3; D remains ambiguous. The CDR3 spans 16 residues. Germline V gene sequence: CDR1 SGHDT, CDR2 YYEEEE. Between the trimmed V and J ends, which lost 0 bases and 7 bases, there was a span of 17 bases. The CDR3 coding sequence is TGTGCCAGCAGCTTGGGTGGAACCGGGCTTGGCAACACCATATATTTT. Translating gives CASSLGGTGLGNTIYF.

The rearrangement joins TRBV4-1 to TRBJ2-7; no clear D. CDR1 and CDR2 from the germline V gene are MGHRA and YSYEKL. V lost 0 bases, J lost 0 bases, and 9 bases lay in between. The CDR3 contains 15 residues. The chain's CDR3 is CASSQDPESSYEQYF. CDR3 nucleotides: TGCGCCAGCAGCCAAGACCCAGAGAGCTCCTACGAGCAGTACTTC.

This rearrangement joins TRBV5-1 to TRBJ2-7; D is unresolved. Trimming stripped 4 bases from V and 3 bases from J, with 8 bases between. The CDR3 spans 12 residues. CDR1 and CDR2 from the germline V gene are SGHRS and YFSETQ. As DNA, the CDR3 is TGCGCCAGCAGCCAGACGAGCTACGAGCAGTACTTC. Encoded protein: CASSQTSYEQYF.

The V call is TRBV21-1, the J call TRBJ1-2. TRBV21-1 is a pseudogene segment. The CDR3 is made up of 9 amino acids. The CDR3 DNA is TGTGCCAGCACGGGTCAATTAACCTTC. Residues: CASTGQLTF.

V is TRBV28 and J is TRBJ2-1, with 15 bases lining up with TRBD2. This CDR3 comprises 15 residues. Germline-derived CDR1 and CDR2 are MDHEN and SYDVKM. V was pared by 6 bases and J by 6 bases, with 3 bases of the junction left unmatched. DNA of the CDR3: TGTGCCAGCAGCTGGACTAGCGGGAGGGCCAATGAGCAGTTCTTC. It yields the protein CASSWTSGRANEQFF.

The chain uses TRBV30 and TRBJ1-5; D is uncertain. CDR1 is GTSNPN, CDR2 SVGIG, per germline (reference sequence). The CDR3 is 12 residues long. Trimming took off 3 bases at V and 7 bases at J, with 10 bases between the two ends. CDR3 in amino acids: CAWSPTGQPQHF. The CDR3 DNA is TGTGCCTGGAGCCCCACGGGACAGCCCCAGCATTTT.